These 22 T cell receptor beta chains came from one sample sequenced in a study of response to subunit inactivated influenza vaccine. TCRdb reanalysed the RT-PCR reads using MiXCR and keeps one entry per CDR3 protein. The sample holds over 150,000 distinct CDR3 sequences, around an eighth seen once. The sequencing used CD8+ T cells sorted from PBMCs, collected more than 4 days after vaccination. The receptors come from a man aged 45-60 years who received an inactivated influenza vaccine.

The chain recombines TRBV7-6 with TRBJ2-5; no definite D call. CDR3 length: 14 residues. Germline values: CDR1 SGHVS, CDR2 FNYEAQ. V was clipped by 6 bases and J by 2 bases, with 13 bases between them. The CDR3 coding sequence is TGTGCCAGCAGGGCGATATACCTTCAAGAGACCCAGTACTTC. Encoded protein: CASRAIYLQETQYF.

At least ten counts were recorded for this clonotype. The chain couples TRBV29-1 to TRBJ2-1; 10 bases align to TRBD1. Germline V gives CDR1 SQVTM, CDR2 ANQGSEA. This CDR3 has 14 amino acids. J was trimmed by 5 bases and V by 4 bases; bases with no gene match: 5. The CDR3 is CSVVDRGFHNEQFF. The DNA for the CDR3 is TGCAGCGTTGTGGACAGGGGGTTCCACAATGAGCAGTTCTTC.

A few counts support this clonotype. This chain connects TRBV2 to TRBJ2-7; D may be TRBD1 or TRBD2 (6 bases each). CDR3 length: 14 residues. Trimming pared 5 bases from V and 2 bases from J, leaving 13 bases between. Per germline, CDR1 SNHLY and CDR2 FYNNEI. CDR3 region: CASSFTGATYEQYF. For the CDR3, the DNA is TGTGCCAGCAGTTTCACGGGGGCAACCTACGAGCAGTACTTC.

This clonotype was detected a few times. The chain is built from TRBV10-2 and TRBJ2-7, with TRBD1 matching over 8 bases. Germline-derived CDR1 and CDR2 are WSHSY and SAAADI. V trimming: 0 bases; J trimming: 2 bases; junction bases outside the gene matches: 0. The CDR3 has 14 residues. The CDR3 bases are TGCGCCAGCAGTGAGTCGACAGGGGCCTACGAGCAGTACTTC. Encoded protein: CASSESTGAYEQYF.

This clonotype has more than one count but fewer than ten. This rearrangement joins TRBV4-2 to TRBJ1-1; 7 bases are shared with TRBD1. This CDR3 is 14 amino acids long. Germline CDR1 is LGHNA and CDR2 is YNFKEQ. V dropped 1 base and J dropped 4; count of bases not matched to a gene: 3. In DNA, the CDR3 is TGTGCCAGCAGCCAAGGGGACAGAAGCACTGAAGCTTTCTTT. It specifies CASSQGDRSTEAFF.

V is TRBV12-3 or TRBV12-4 and J is TRBJ2-3, with 8 bases identical to TRBD2. CDR3 length: 13 residues. Unmatched junction bases numbered 3, after V lost 5 bases and J lost 5 bases. The CDR3 loop is CASSGTSRDTQYF. In nucleotides, the CDR3 is TGTGCCAGCAGTGGGACTAGTAGAGATACGCAGTATTTT.

This clonotype has a count of ten or more. The rearrangement uses TRBV20-1 and TRBJ2-7; D is ambiguous. The CDR3 sequence is 14 residues long. Germline values: CDR1 DFQATT, CDR2 SNEGSKA (reference sequence). The ends were cut back, 3 bases at V and 7 bases at J, with 19 bases in the middle. CDR3 region: CSASKSRLPREQYF. Here the CDR3 DNA reads TGCAGTGCTAGCAAGTCCCGGCTTCCCAGGGAGCAGTACTTC.

The V call is TRBV7-3, the J call TRBJ2-1, with TRBD1 identical over 8 bases. This CDR3 region has 15 residues. The germline V gene encodes CDR1 SGHTA and CDR2 FQGTGA. The V segment lost 4 bases and the J segment 7 bases; nucleotides outside the gene matches: 9. CDR3 sequence: CASSSPPTGVNEQFF. In DNA, the CDR3 is TGTGCCAGCAGCTCCCCCCCGACAGGGGTAAATGAGCAGTTCTTC.

This clonotype showed up many times. The chain combines TRBV15 with TRBJ1-2; possible D gene TRBD1, 6 bases. Germline V CDR1 and CDR2: LNHNV, YYDKDF (reference sequence). V was clipped by 3 bases and J by 4 bases, with 18 bases between them. The CDR3 has 16 residues. CDR3 loop: CATSSRQDPLIYGYTF. In nucleotides, the CDR3 is TGTGCCACCAGCAGTCGACAGGACCCCTTGATCTATGGCTACACCTTC.

J is TRBJ2-1 and V is TRBV29-1, with 8 bases aligning to TRBD1. V was pared by 6 bases and J by 7 bases, with 5 bases of the junction left unmatched. CDR1 and CDR2 from the germline V gene are SQVTM and ANQGSEA. The CDR3 extends over 12 amino acids. The CDR3 region has the DNA TGCAGCGTGGGACAGGCGAGGAATGAGCAGTTCTTC. Amino acid sequence: CSVGQARNEQFF.

This clonotype showed up just a few times. The rearrangement joins TRBV4-1 to TRBJ2-7; TRBD2 agrees at 13 bases. The CDR3 is 15 amino acids. V shed 3 bases, J shed 7 bases, and the junction held 6 bases outside the gene matches. Germline CDR1 is MGHRA and CDR2 is YSYEKL. CDR3 region: CASSHLLAGGYEQYF. In nucleotides, the CDR3 is TGCGCCAGCAGCCACCTACTAGCGGGGGGGTATGAGCAGTACTTC.

The rearrangement uses TRBV28 and TRBJ2-1, with 7 bases identical to TRBD2. The CDR3 length is 14 residues. CDR1 is MDHEN and CDR2 is SYDVKM in the germline V gene. Trimming took 3 bases from V and 9 from J; bases not matched to a gene: 8. The CDR3 bases are TGTGCCAGCAGTTTGACTAGCAAGGGGCTTGAGCAGTTCTTC. Translated, it gives CASSLTSKGLEQFF.

V usage is TRBV9 and J usage is TRBJ1-1, with a weak D call TRBD1 (5 bases). V lost 0 bases and J lost 1, with 7 bases in between. The germline V gene has CDR1 SGDLS and CDR2 YYNGEE. This CDR3 has 14 residues. CDR3 DNA sequence: TGTGCCAGCAGCGTAGATCAGGGGAACACTGAAGCTTTCTTT. Protein: CASSVDQGNTEAFF.

The genes are TRBV28 and TRBJ2-5; tentative D call: TRBD2 (7 bases). The V gene's germline CDR1 is MDHEN and CDR2 SYDVKM. The CDR3 has 19 residues. V was shortened by 5 bases and J by 0 bases, with 25 bases between the two germline ends. CDR3 in DNA: TGTGCCAGCAGTGGCCTCGAGGACAGAGGGAGGGTCTACCAAGAGACCCAGTACTTC. Translating gives CASSGLEDRGRVYQETQYF.

This clonotype has just a few counts. The chain joins TRBV7-9 to TRBJ2-3; possibly TRBD2 for D (6 bases). Germline V gives CDR1 SEHNR, CDR2 FQNEAQ (reference sequence). The CDR3 contains 15 residues. V lost 5 bases and J 2 bases, leaving 14 bases between the germline ends. The CDR3 DNA is TGTGCCAGCAGCCAGCGGTGGGAGGACACAGATACGCAGTATTTT. Amino acids: CASSQRWEDTDTQYF.

This clonotype appeared many times. The gene calls are TRBV6-5 and TRBJ2-7, with a possible D match to TRBD2 (6 bases). V shed 2 bases and J shed 5 bases, with 13 bases lying between them. The CDR3 is 14 amino acids. Germline assignment: CDR1 MNHEY and CDR2 SVGAGI. The CDR3 loop reads CASSYLGGIHEQYF. As DNA, the CDR3 is TGTGCCAGCAGTTACCTAGGAGGGATCCACGAGCAGTACTTC.

This clonotype was picked up many times. J is TRBJ2-1 and V is TRBV6-2 or TRBV6-3; 7 nucleotides match TRBD1. The length of the CDR3 is 13 residues. Trimming at V came to 10 bases and at J to 8 bases, leaving 11 bases not matched to a gene. Germline assignment: CDR1 MNHEY and CDR2 SVGEGT. CDR3 bases: TGTGCCACAACCGACAGGGTAGAAGATGAGCAGTTCTTC. Translated: CATTDRVEDEQFF.

Only a few counts were recorded for this clonotype. The chain links TRBV11-2 to TRBJ1-2; D is uncertain. CDR1 is SGHAT, CDR2 FQNNGV, per germline. Trimming removed 2 bases at V and 8 bases at J, with 6 bases between. This CDR3 is 11 amino acids long. In nucleotides, the CDR3 is TGTGCCAGCAGCTTACTGAACGGCTACACCTTC. Translated, it gives CASSLLNGYTF.

This clonotype turned up a few times. J is TRBJ1-2 and V is TRBV9, with TRBD1 as a possible D gene (5 bases). Germline V CDR1 and CDR2: SGDLS, YYNGEE. CDR3 size: 14 residues. V was trimmed by 0 bases and J by 8 bases, leaving 14 bases between them. CDR3 amino acids: CASSVGDQSVGYTF. CDR3 coding DNA: TGTGCCAGCAGCGTAGGGGACCAATCCGTCGGCTACACCTTC.

This clonotype has ten or more counts. J is TRBJ2-3 and V is TRBV14; 8 bases match TRBD2. The germline V gene encodes CDR1 SGHDN and CDR2 FVKESK. The CDR3 has 15 amino acids. Trimming took 1 base from V and 6 from J; bases not matched to a gene: 6. CDR3 region: CASSQGTGGPDTQYF. DNA of the CDR3: TGTGCCAGCAGCCAAGGAACGGGAGGGCCTGATACGCAGTATTTT.

This clonotype was seen more than once but under ten times. CDR3 residues: CAIARPPTGGGFEQFF. CDR3 DNA sequence: TGTGCCATCGCCCGACCCCCCACAGGGGGCGGATTTGAGCAGTTCTTC. The chain joins TRBV10-3 to TRBJ2-1; TRBD1 aligns across 9 bases. The junction had 17 bases not matched to a gene; V was cut back by 8 bases and J by 9 bases. Per germline, CDR1 ENHRY and CDR2 SYGVKD. CDR3 size: 16 residues.

V and J are TRBV20-1 and TRBJ2-7; TRBD1 is a possible D gene (5 bases). V was cut by 1 base and J by 0 bases, with 10 bases left in between. CDR3 size: 14 residues. CDR1 is DFQATT, CDR2 SNEGSKA, per germline (reference sequence). CDR3 loop: CSARVTGSSYEQYF. The CDR3 nucleotides are TGCAGTGCTAGAGTAACAGGATCCTCCTACGAGCAGTACTTC.